This T cell receptor beta chain is drawn from a study of human T cells and chemical hapten exposure. In the study overall: Minor volume differences among pooled libraries chiefly drove per-sample TCR yield variation. Study outcomes and limitations: DPC sensitization did not alter TCRs above 1 in 1000 frequency.

Looked up from germline, CDR1 is MNHEY and CDR2 is SVGEGT. The CDR3 loop spans 13 amino acids. The V end lost 2 bases, the J end lost 2 bases, and 5 bases lay between the germline ends. Separate cDNA molecules received unique molecular identifiers, which the library attached to them. Authors' methods: From approximately 20,000 to 700,000 TCRs were found per sample, with a median of around 96,000. TCRdb re-called the 5' RACE reads with MiXCR, one entry per CDR3 protein. Clone size and V and J calls follow TCRdb, not the original study. Among about 81,000 distinct CDR3 sequences, more than 7% were seen once, and the ten largest hold under 2.5%. Researchers extracted total RNA from unfractionated whole blood. This clonotype has a handful of counts. Its target is unknown.

The chain employs TRBV6-2 or TRBV6-3 and TRBJ2-3; D not certain. The TCR comes from a male donor in good health. The chain's CDR3 is CASSYDPTDTQYF. Written as DNA, the CDR3 is TGTGCCAGCAGTTACGATCCCACAGATACGCAGTATTTT.